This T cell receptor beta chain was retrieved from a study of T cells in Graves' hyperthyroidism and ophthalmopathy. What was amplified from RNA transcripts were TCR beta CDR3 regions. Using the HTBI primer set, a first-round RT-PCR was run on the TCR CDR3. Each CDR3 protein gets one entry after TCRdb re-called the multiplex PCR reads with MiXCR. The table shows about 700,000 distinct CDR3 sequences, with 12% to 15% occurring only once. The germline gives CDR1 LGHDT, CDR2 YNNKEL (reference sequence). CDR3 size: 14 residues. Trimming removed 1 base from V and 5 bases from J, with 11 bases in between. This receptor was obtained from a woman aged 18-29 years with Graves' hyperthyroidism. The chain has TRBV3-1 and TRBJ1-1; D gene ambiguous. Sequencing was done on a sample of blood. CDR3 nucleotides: TGTGCCAGCAGCCAAGCAGGACCCCGGACTGAAGCTTTCTTT. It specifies CASSQAGPRTEAFF.